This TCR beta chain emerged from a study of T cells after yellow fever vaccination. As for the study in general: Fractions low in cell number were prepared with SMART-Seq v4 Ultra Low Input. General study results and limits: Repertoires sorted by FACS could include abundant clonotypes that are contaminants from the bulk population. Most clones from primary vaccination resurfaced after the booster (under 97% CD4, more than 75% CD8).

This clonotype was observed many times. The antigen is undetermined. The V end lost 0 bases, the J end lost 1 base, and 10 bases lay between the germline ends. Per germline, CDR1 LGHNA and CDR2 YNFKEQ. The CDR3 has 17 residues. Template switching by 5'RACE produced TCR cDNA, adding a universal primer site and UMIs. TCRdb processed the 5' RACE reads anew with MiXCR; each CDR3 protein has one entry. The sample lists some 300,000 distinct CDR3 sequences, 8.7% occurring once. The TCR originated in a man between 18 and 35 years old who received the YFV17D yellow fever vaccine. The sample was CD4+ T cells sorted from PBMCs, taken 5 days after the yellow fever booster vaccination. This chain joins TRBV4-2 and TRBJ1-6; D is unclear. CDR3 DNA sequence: TGTGCCAGCAGCCAAGACCCGGGAGGTTCCTATAATTCACCCCTCCACTTT. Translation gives CASSQDPGGSYNSPLHF.